The present T cell receptor (beta chain) was sequenced within a study of blood T cell repertoires in COVID-19. In the authors' workflow: Reference gene primer amplification gave nucleated cell count estimates. TCRdb's table, derived via immunoSEQ multiplex PCR, lists solely in-frame clones and lacks some. V and J calls and clone size are given by that table; D and trimming were obtained from the DNA. The table records over 250,000 clones, 85% to 90% of them present only once. V gave up 6 bases and J gave up 2 bases; unmatched junction bases: 9. This CDR3 is 15 amino acids long. Germline V gene sequence: CDR1 KGHSH, CDR2 LQKENI.

This clonotype was sampled from a woman between 45 and 65 years old with COVID-19, enrolled during active disease. V is TRBV18 and J is TRBJ2-7; 8 bases map to TRBD1. Source material: peripheral blood. CDR3 protein: CASSQDRDATYEQYF. The DNA of the CDR3 is TGTGCCAGCTCCCAGGACAGGGATGCGACCTACGAGCAGTACTTC.